This is a list of T cell receptor beta chains from one sample in a study of cytomegalovirus exposure and HLA in healthy donors. Repertoires were generated with immunoSEQ multiplex PCR, while TCRdb's copy carries only in-frame clones and drops some. The sample shows fewer than 100,000 clones, about 76% of them seen only once. Sequencing was carried out using PBMCs. Receptors originate from a man aged 40-49 years in good health and CMV-seropositive. CDR3s include the opening cysteine and the closing phenylalanine or tryptophan. The order of the fields is V gene, J gene, D gene, clone size, CDR3 DNA, CDR3 protein. D genes are given only for firm matches. The size entry is marked missing in some rows and otherwise reads once, few, many or a size class.

TRBV7-2,TRBJ2-1,TRBD2,-,TGTGCCAGCAGCCCGAGGGCGGGGGGCGGGGGGAATTACAATGAGCAGTTCTTC,CASSPRAGGGGNYNEQFF
TRBV11-3,TRBJ1-1,-,-,TGTGCCAGCAGCTTAGGAGGGGGTCCGGCTTTCTTT,CASSLGGGPAFF
TRBV29-1,TRBJ2-5,-,-,TGCAGCGCCTCGAGGGGGGGCAGGGAGACCCAGTACTTC,CSASRGGRETQYF
TRBV11-3,TRBJ1-1,TRBD1,-,TGTGCCAGCAGCCTCCGGGCAGGGGGAACTGAAGCTTTCTTT,CASSLRAGGTEAFF
TRBV5-1,TRBJ2-1,TRBD2,-,TGCGCCAGCAGCTTATCAGCGGGAGTGGGAGAGCAGTTCTTC,CASSLSAGVGEQFF
TRBV7-2,TRBJ2-7,-,-,TGTGCCAGCAGCCCCGGGACTGGCCCCTACGAGCAGTACTTC,CASSPGTGPYEQYF
TRBV28,TRBJ1-2,-,-,TGTGCCAGCAGTTCCCTGGGGGCTGGCTACACCTTC,CASSSLGAGYTF
TRBV28,TRBJ2-5,-,-,TGTGCCAGCAGTTTAGGGACGGTGGAGGGAGAGACTCAGTACTTC,CASSLGTVEGETQYF
TRBV6-7,TRBJ2-7,-,-,TGTGCCAGCAGCCCGATTTCGGACTACACCACCTACGAGCAGTACTTC,CASSPISDYTTYEQYF
TRBV4-2,TRBJ1-2,-,-,TGTGCCAGCAGCCAAGTGGGAAGGGAGTCCGGCTATGGCTACACCTTC,CASSQVGRESGYGYTF
TRBV10-3,TRBJ1-2,TRBD1,-,TGTGCCATCAGTGAGGAACAGGGGGCTGGCGGCTACACCTTC,CAISEEQGAGGYTF
TRBV7-2,TRBJ2-5,-,-,TGTGCCAGCAGCTTTGGCATACAACAAGAGACCCAGTACTTC,CASSFGIQQETQYF
TRBV14,TRBJ2-1,TRBD2,once,TGTGCCAGTGCTATCGGTAGCGGGAGGGACAATGAGCAGTTCTTC,CASAIGSGRDNEQFF
TRBV7-9,TRBJ2-7,-,-,TGTGCCAGCAGCCCAGGGAGGGAGCAGTACTTC,CASSPGREQYF
TRBV4-2,TRBJ1-2,TRBD1,-,TGTGCCAGCAGCCCCGCCCCGGACAGGGGCGGCTACACCTTC,CASSPAPDRGGYTF
TRBV7-2,TRBJ2-1,TRBD2,-,TGTGCCAGCAGCCCTACGCCGCTAGCGGGACGCAATGAGCAGTTCTTC,CASSPTPLAGRNEQFF
TRBV5-1,TRBJ1-5,-,-,TGCGCCAGCAGCTTGGTGGGAGAGAGCAATCAGCCCCAGCATTTT,CASSLVGESNQPQHF
TRBV7-3,TRBJ2-7,TRBD1,-,TGTGCCAGCAGCCGGGACAGTTCATCCTACGAGCAGTACTTC,CASSRDSSSYEQYF
TRBV6-5,TRBJ2-7,-,-,TGTGCCAGCAGTTACAGTGAGCACTACGAGCAGTACTTC,CASSYSEHYEQYF
TRBV5-4,TRBJ2-7,-,once,TGTGCCAGCAGCGACCGGGACTCAGAAATCTACGAGCAGTACTTC,CASSDRDSEIYEQYF
TRBV7-9,TRBJ1-1,TRBD1,-,TGTGCCAGCAGCTTCCGACAGGGGGTGAACACTGAAGCTTTCTTT,CASSFRQGVNTEAFF
TRBV6-1,TRBJ2-7,-,once,TGTGCCAGCAGTGAAGCGGCAGGCCGAGGGACCTACGAGCAGTACTTC,CASSEAAGRGTYEQYF
TRBV10-1,TRBJ2-5,-,-,TGCGCCAGTCAACTACAAGAGACCCAGTACTTC,CASQLQETQYF
TRBV25-1,TRBJ2-7,TRBD1,-,TGTGCCAGCAGTGCCCTAGGAGCAGGGGGCGAGCAGTACTTC,CASSALGAGGEQYF
TRBV19,TRBJ2-2,TRBD1,-,TGTGCCAGTAGTTTGGGACAGCCAAACACCGGGGAGCTGTTTTTT,CASSLGQPNTGELFF
TRBV19,TRBJ1-1,TRBD1,-,TGTGCCAGTAGTATACAGGGGGGCACTGAAGCTTTCTTT,CASSIQGGTEAFF
TRBV7-2,TRBJ2-6,-,few,TGTGCCAGCAGCTACAATTCCGGGGCCAACGTCCTGACTTTC,CASSYNSGANVLTF
TRBV27,TRBJ2-1,TRBD2,medium-sized,TGTGCCAGCAGGACAACTAGCGATGAGCAGTTCTTC,CASRTTSDEQFF
TRBV19,TRBJ1-3,TRBD1,-,TGTGCCAGTAGCAACACCGGGACAGGGGGCCTCAGCTCTGGAAACACCATATATTTT,CASSNTGTGGLSSGNTIYF
TRBV14,TRBJ2-7,-,-,TGTGCCAGCAGCCAAGCTATCCGGGACATCTCCTACGAGCAGTACTTC,CASSQAIRDISYEQYF
TRBV7-6,TRBJ2-3,-,-,TGTGCCAGTAGCTTGCAACAGGGTGGGTCAACAGATACGCAGTATTTT,CASSLQQGGSTDTQYF
TRBV7-2,TRBJ2-3,TRBD2,few,TGTGCCAGCAGCTTACTAGCGGATTTCACAGATACGCAGTATTTT,CASSLLADFTDTQYF
TRBV7-3,TRBJ2-3,-,-,TGTGCCAGCAGCTTAGGCCGCGGAGGGGCTACAGATACGCAGTATTTT,CASSLGRGGATDTQYF
TRBV9,TRBJ2-5,-,-,TGTACCAGCAGCGTAGGCATAGCCCAAGGACAAGAGACCCAGTACTTC,CTSSVGIAQGQETQYF
TRBV27,TRBJ1-1,-,-,TGTGCCACCACCCCCCTACCCGCGGGGACTGAAGCTTTCTTT,CATTPLPAGTEAFF